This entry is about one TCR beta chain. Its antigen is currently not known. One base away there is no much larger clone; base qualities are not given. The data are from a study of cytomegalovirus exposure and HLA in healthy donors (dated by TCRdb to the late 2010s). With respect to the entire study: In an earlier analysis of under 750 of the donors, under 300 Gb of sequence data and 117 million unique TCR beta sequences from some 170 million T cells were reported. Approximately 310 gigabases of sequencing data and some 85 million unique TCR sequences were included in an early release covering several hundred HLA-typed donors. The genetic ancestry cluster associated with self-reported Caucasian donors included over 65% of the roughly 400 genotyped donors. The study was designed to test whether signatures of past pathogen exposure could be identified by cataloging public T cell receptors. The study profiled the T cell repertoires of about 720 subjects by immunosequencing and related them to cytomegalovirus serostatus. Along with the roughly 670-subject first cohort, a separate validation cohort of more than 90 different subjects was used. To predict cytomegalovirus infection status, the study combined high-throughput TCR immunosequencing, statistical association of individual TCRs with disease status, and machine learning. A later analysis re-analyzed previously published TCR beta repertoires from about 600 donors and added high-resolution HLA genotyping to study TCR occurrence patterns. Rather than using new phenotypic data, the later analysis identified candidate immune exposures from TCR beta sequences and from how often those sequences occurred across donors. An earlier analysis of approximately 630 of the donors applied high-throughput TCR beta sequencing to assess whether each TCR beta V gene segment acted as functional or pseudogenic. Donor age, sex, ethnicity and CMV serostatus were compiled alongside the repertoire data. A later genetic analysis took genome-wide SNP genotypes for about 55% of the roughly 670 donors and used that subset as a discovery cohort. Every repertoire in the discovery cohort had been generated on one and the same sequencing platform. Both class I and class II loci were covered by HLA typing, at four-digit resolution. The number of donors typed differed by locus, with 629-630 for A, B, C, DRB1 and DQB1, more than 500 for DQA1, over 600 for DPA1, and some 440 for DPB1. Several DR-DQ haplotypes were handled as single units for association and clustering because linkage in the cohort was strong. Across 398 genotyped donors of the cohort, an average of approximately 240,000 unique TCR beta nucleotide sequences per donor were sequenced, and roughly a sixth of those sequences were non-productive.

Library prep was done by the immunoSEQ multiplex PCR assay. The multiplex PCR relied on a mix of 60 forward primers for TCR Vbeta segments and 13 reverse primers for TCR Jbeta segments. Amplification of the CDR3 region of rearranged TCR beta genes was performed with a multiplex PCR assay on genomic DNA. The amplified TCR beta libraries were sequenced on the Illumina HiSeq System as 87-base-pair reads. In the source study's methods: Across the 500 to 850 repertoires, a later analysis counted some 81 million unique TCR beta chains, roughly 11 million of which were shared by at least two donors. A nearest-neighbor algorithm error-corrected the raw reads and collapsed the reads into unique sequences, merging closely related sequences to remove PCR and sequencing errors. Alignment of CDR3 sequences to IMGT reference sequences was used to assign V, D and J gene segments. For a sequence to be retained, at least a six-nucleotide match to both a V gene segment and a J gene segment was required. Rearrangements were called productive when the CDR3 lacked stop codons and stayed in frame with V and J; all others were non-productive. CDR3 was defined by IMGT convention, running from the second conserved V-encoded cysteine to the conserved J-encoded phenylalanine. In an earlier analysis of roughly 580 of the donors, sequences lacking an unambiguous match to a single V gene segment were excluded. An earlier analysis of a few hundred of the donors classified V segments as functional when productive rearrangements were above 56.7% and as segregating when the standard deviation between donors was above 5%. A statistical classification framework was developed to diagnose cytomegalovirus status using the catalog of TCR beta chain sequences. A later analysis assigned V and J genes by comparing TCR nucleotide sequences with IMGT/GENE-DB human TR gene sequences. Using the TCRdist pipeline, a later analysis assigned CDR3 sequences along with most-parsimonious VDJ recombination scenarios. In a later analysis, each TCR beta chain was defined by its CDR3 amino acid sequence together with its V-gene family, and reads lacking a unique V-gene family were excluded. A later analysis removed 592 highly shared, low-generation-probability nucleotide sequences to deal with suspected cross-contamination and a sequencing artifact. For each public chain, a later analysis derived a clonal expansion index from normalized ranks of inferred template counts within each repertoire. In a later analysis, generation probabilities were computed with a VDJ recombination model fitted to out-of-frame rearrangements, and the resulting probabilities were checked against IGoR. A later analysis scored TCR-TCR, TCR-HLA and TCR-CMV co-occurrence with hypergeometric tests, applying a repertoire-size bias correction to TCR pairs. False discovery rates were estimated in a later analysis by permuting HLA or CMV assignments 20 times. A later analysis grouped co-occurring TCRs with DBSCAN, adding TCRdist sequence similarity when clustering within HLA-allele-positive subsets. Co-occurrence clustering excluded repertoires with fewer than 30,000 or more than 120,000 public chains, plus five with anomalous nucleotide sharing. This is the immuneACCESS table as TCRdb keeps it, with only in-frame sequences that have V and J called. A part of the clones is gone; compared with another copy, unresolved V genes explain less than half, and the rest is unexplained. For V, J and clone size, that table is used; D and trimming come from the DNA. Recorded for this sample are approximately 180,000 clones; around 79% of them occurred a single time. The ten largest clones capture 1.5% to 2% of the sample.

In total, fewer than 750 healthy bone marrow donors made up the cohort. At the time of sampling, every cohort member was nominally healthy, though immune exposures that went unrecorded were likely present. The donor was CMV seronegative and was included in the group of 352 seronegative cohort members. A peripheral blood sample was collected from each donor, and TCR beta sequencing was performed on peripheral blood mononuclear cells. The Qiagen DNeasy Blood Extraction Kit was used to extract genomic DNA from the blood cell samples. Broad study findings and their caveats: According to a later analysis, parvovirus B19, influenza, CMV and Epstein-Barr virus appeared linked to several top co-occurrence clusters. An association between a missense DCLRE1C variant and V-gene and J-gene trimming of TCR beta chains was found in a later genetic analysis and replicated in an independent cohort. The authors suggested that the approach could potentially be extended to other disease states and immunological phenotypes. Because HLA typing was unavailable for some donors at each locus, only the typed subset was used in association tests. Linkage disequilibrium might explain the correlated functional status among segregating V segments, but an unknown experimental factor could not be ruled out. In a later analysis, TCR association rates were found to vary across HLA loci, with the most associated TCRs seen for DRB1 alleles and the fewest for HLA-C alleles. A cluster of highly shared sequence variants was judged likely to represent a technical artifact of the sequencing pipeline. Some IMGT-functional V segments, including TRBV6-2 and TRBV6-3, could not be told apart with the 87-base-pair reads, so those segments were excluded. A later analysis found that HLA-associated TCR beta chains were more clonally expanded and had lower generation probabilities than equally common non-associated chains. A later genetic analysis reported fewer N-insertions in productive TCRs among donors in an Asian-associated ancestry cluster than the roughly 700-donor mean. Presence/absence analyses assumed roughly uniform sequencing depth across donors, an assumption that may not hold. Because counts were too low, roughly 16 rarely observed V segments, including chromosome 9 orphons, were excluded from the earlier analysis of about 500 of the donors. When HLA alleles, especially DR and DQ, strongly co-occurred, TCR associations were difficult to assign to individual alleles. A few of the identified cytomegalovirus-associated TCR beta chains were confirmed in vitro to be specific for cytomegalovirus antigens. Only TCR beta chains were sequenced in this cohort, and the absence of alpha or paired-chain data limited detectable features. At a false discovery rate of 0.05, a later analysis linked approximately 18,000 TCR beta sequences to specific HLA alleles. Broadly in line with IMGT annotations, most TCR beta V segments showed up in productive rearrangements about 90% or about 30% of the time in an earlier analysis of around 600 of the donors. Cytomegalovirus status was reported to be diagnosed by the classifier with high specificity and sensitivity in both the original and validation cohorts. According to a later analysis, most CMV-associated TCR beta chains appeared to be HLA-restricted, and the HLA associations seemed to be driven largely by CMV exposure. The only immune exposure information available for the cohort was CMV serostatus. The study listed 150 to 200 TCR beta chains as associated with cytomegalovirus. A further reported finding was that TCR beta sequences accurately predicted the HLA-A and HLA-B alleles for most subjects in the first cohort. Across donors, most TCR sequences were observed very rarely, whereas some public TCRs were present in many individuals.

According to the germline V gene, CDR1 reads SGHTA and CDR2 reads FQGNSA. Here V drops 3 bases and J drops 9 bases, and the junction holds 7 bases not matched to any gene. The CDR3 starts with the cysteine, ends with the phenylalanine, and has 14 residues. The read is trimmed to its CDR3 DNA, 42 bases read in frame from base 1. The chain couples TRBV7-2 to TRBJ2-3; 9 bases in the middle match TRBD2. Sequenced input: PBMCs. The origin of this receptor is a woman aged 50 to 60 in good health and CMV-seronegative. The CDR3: CASSLGGGANTQYF. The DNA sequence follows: TGTGCCAGCAGCTTGGGCGGGGGGGCTAACACGCAGTATTTT. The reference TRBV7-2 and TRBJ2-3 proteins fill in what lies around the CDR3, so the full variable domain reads GAGVSQSPSNKVTEKGKDVELRCDPISGHTALYWYRQSLGQGLEFLIYFQGNSAPDKSGLPSDRFSAERTGGSVSTLTIQRTQQEDSAVYLCASSLGGGANTQYFGPGTRLTVL.